The T cell receptor beta chain described here comes from a study of cytomegalovirus exposure and HLA in healthy donors. Turning to this clone: Its antigen is as yet unknown.

The study ran its PCR with 60 Vbeta and 13 Jbeta primers. Method: immunoSEQ multiplex PCR; TCRdb's copy keeps in-frame clones and lacks some. The sample yields about 160,000 clones, under 90% seen once. The germline gives CDR1 MDHEN, CDR2 SYDVKM. There are 14 residues in the CDR3. V was trimmed by 1 base and J by 3 bases, leaving 7 bases between them. Study findings and constraints: The classifier, whose performance was assessed in both the original and validation cohorts, reportedly diagnosed cytomegalovirus status with high specificity and sensitivity. Available immune exposure information was restricted to CMV serostatus only.

The source is a man in his late teens or twenties in good health and CMV-seronegative. J is TRBJ1-5 and V is TRBV28; tentative D call: TRBD1 (5 bases). The sequenced sample consisted of PBMCs. The CDR3 spells CASSLSGFNQPQHF. Here the CDR3 DNA reads TGTGCCAGCAGTTTATCAGGGTTCAATCAGCCCCAGCATTTT.